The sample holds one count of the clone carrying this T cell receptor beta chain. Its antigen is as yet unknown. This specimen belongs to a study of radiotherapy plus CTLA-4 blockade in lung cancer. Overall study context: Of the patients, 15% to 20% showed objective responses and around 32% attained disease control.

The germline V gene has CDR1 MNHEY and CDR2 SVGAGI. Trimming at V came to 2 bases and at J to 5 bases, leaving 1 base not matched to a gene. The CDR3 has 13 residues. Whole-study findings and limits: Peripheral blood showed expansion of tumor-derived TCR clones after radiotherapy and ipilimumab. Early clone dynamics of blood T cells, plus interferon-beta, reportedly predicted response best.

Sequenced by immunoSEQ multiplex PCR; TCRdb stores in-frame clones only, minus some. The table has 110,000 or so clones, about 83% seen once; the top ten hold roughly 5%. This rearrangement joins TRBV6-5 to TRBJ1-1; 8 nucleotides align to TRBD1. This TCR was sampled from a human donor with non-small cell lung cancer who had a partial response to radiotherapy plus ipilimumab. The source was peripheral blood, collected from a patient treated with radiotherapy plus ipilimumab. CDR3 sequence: CASSYDRGTEAFF. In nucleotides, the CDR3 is TGTGCCAGCAGTTACGACAGGGGAACTGAAGCTTTCTTT.